These 27 T cell receptor beta chains share one sample of origin, sequenced in a study of T cells in Graves' hyperthyroidism and ophthalmopathy. The investigators amplified TCR beta CDR3 regions from RNA transcripts. The HTBI primer set served for first-round RT-PCR of the TCR CDR3. TCRdb redid the calling of the multiplex PCR reads with MiXCR, one entry per CDR3 protein. This repertoire shows about 130,000 distinct CDR3 sequences, roughly a fifth found once; its top ten account for 60% to 70%. Material for sequencing was blood. These receptors all come from a woman aged 45-65 years with Graves' hyperthyroidism that later progressed to Graves' ophthalmopathy.

The sample holds many counts of this clonotype. The chain links TRBV6-1 to TRBJ2-7; 8 bases match TRBD1. Losses at the gene ends were 2 bases for V and 3 bases for J; bases not matched to a gene: 6. Germline CDR1 and CDR2: MNHNS and SASEGT. The CDR3 is 15 residues long. The CDR3 nucleotides are TGTGCCAGCAGTGAATCAGGGGGCTGGCTCTACGAGCAGTACTTC. It is translated as CASSESGGWLYEQYF.

The chain links TRBV7-8 to TRBJ2-1; D is perhaps TRBD2 (5 bases). V lost 7 bases and J lost 0, with 16 bases in between. The germline gives CDR1 SGHVS, CDR2 FQNEAQ. The CDR3 loop spans 16 amino acids. In DNA, the CDR3 is TGTGCCAGCATCAATACAGCGGTCTCCTCCTACAATGAGCAGTTCTTC. It encodes CASINTAVSSYNEQFF.

This clonotype was picked up many times. This chain links TRBV6-1 with TRBJ2-3; D uncertain. CDR1 is MNHNS, CDR2 SASEGT, per germline. V was pared by 0 bases and J by 12 bases, with 13 bases between. CDR3 length: 13 amino acids. For the CDR3, the DNA is TGTGCCAGCAGTGAAGCTACGCCAAAGGGCCAGTATTTT. It is translated as CASSEATPKGQYF.

The chain has TRBV29-1 and TRBJ1-1; a possible D gene is TRBD1 (5 bases). Trimming pared 7 bases from V and 7 bases from J, leaving 10 bases between. Germline loops: CDR1 SQVTM, CDR2 ANQGSEA. The CDR3 extends over 10 amino acids. The CDR3 region has the DNA TGCAGCGCGGGGGACGGTGAAGCTTTCTTT. It codes for CSAGDGEAFF.

Many counts were recorded for this clonotype. The rearrangement links TRBV29-1 to TRBJ2-2, with a weak D call TRBD1 (6 bases). Trimming cost V 6 bases and J 6 bases, with 14 bases left between them. The CDR3 spans 13 residues. Germline CDR1 and CDR2: SQVTM and ANQGSEA. CDR3 amino acids: CSVGTGMAGELFF. The CDR3, as DNA: TGCAGCGTGGGCACAGGGATGGCCGGGGAGCTGTTTTTT.

The sample holds many counts of this clonotype. The chain employs TRBV7-2 and TRBJ2-7; 9 positions match TRBD1. Germline V CDR1 and CDR2: SGHTA, FQGNSA. The CDR3 length is 14 residues. Unmatched junction bases numbered 3, after V lost 3 bases and J lost 3 bases. CDR3 residues: CASSFPGQGYEQYF. CDR3 in DNA: TGTGCCAGCAGCTTCCCGGGACAGGGCTACGAGCAGTACTTC.

This chain uses TRBV28 with TRBJ2-7; TRBD2 might be the D (5 bases). V was cut by 3 bases and J by 1 base, with 10 bases left in between. The germline V gene encodes CDR1 MDHEN and CDR2 SYDVKM. The CDR3 contains 14 residues. In nucleotides, the CDR3 is TGTGCCAGCAGTTTTTTACCGGGGTCCTACGAGCAGTACTTC. Amino acid sequence: CASSFLPGSYEQYF.

With regard to this clonotype: It may be a read error: a sequence one base away is much more abundant. The chain uses TRBV28 and TRBJ1-1, with 8 bases matching TRBD1. Trimming removed 8 bases from V and 7 bases from J; junction bases left unmatched: 6. From germline, CDR1 is MDHEN and CDR2 SYDVKM. The CDR3 loop spans 12 amino acids. CDR3 bases: TGTGCCAGCGGGAGACAGGGGTATGAAGCTTTCTTT. This sequence encodes CASGRQGYEAFF.

This chain uses TRBV7-9 with TRBJ2-1, with TRBD2 matching 9 bases. The length of the CDR3 is 16 residues. Germline V gives CDR1 SEHNR, CDR2 FQNEAQ (reference sequence). Trimming at V came to 2 bases and at J to 7 bases, leaving 9 bases not matched to a gene. The CDR3: CASSLPGSGSGNEQFF. The CDR3 nucleotides are TGTGCCAGCAGCTTACCGGGTAGCGGGAGTGGGAATGAGCAGTTCTTC.

This clonotype was recorded at least ten times. This chain links TRBV11-3 with TRBJ2-2; D remains ambiguous. The V end lost 5 bases, the J end lost 0 bases, and 13 bases lay between the germline ends. The germline CDR1 and CDR2 sequences are SGHNT and YENEEA. The CDR3 length is 16 residues. CDR3: CASSPMTSTNTGELFF. Written as DNA, the CDR3 is TGTGCCAGCAGCCCGATGACAAGCACGAACACCGGGGAGCTGTTTTTT.

The chain is built from TRBV9 and TRBJ1-6; no firm D call. Germline CDR1 SGDLS, CDR2 YYNGEE. V was trimmed by 4 bases and J by 7 bases, leaving 12 bases between them. The CDR3 contains 14 residues. CDR3 DNA: TGTGCCAGCAGCCCCCTGGAGCGAAATTCACCCCTCCACTTT. Its translation is CASSPLERNSPLHF.

The rearrangement joins TRBV15 to TRBJ2-7; 7 bases match TRBD1. The CDR3 consists of 13 residues. The V gene end was trimmed by 4 bases and the J gene end by 3 bases; junction bases not matched to a gene: 3. Per germline, CDR1 LNHNV and CDR2 YYDKDF (reference sequence). The CDR3 region has the DNA TGTGCCACCAGCATCAGGGGGAACTACGAGCAGTACTTC. Its translation is CATSIRGNYEQYF.

This clonotype was observed a few times. V usage is TRBV29-1 and J usage is TRBJ2-3, with D perhaps assigned TRBD1 or TRBD2 (5 bases each). The CDR3 has 12 residues. Germline loops: CDR1 SQVTM, CDR2 ANQGSEA. V dropped 7 bases and J dropped 8 bases, with 16 bases sitting between them. CDR3 sequence (DNA): TGCAGCGGCCAACCCGCAGGGACTACGCAGTATTTT. Translation: CSGQPAGTTQYF.

The chain uses TRBV12-3 or TRBV12-4 and TRBJ1-6, with D hard to call. Deletions cut 0 bases from V and 8 bases from J, with 8 bases between. This CDR3 is built from 14 residues. CDR3 nucleotides: TGTGCCAGCAGTTTAGCCGATAGGGATTCACCCCTCCACTTT. Translation gives CASSLADRDSPLHF.

This clonotype came up many times. This rearrangement joins TRBV7-2 to TRBJ1-1; D uncertain. The germline V gene has CDR1 SGHTA and CDR2 FQGNSA. V lost 4 bases, J lost 1 base, and 7 bases lay in between. This CDR3 has 13 residues. CDR3 DNA: TGTGCCAGCAGCTCACACAGGAACACTGAAGCTTTCTTT. Protein product: CASSSHRNTEAFF.

The table lists this clonotype with many counts. The gene calls are TRBV6-1 and TRBJ2-7, with 7 bases identical to TRBD2. J was trimmed by 4 bases and V by 6 bases; bases with no gene match: 9. CDR1 is MNHNS and CDR2 is SASEGT in the germline V gene. The CDR3 extends over 14 amino acids. The CDR3: CASSNREVYYEQYF. The CDR3 DNA sequence: TGTGCCAGCAGCAACCGGGAGGTATATTACGAGCAGTACTTC.

At least ten counts were recorded for this clonotype. The gene calls are TRBV3-1 and TRBJ2-1, with 7 bases matching TRBD2. This CDR3 spans 15 amino acids. Germline values: CDR1 LGHDT, CDR2 YNNKEL (reference sequence). V lost 6 bases to trimming and J lost 6 bases; unmatched junction nucleotides: 11. In DNA, the CDR3 is TGTGCCAGCAGTCCCTGGAGCGGGGAGGGCAATGAGCAGTTCTTC. This codes for CASSPWSGEGNEQFF.

This clonotype showed up many times. The V call is TRBV29-1, the J call TRBJ2-1; D is unresolved. V lost 3 bases to trimming and J lost 8 bases, with 11 bases between them. The CDR3 loop spans 12 amino acids. From germline, CDR1 is SQVTM and CDR2 ANQGSEA. CDR3 bases: TGCAGCGTTGAGGAGAATTGGGATGAGCAGTTCTTC. Translating gives CSVEENWDEQFF.

As regards this clonotype: The junction departs from germline at one end; a sequencing error may be responsible. The rearrangement uses TRBV18 and TRBJ1-1; D gene ambiguous. CDR1 is KGHSH and CDR2 is LQKENI in the germline V gene. This CDR3 has 16 amino acids. The CDR3 spells CASSPRRLKENTEAIF. The CDR3 region has the DNA TGTGCCAGCTCACCACGGAGGCTTAAGGAGAACACTGAAGCTATCTTT.

This clonotype was detected a few times. The chain employs TRBV20-1 and TRBJ2-1; no clear D. CDR3 size: 18 residues. V lost 6 bases to trimming and J lost 0 bases, with 24 bases between them. Looked up from germline, CDR1 is DFQATT and CDR2 is SNEGSKA (reference sequence). The CDR3 here is CSAFPRRSLLSSYNEQFF. As DNA, the CDR3 is TGCAGTGCCTTCCCCCGGCGGTCCCTACTTAGCTCCTACAATGAGCAGTTCTTC.

This clonotype occurred many times. The CDR3 sequence: CASRERDRGSYNEQFF. The CDR3 region has the DNA TGTGCCAGCAGAGAGAGGGACAGGGGATCCTACAATGAGCAGTTCTTC. J is TRBJ2-1 and V is TRBV6-2 or TRBV6-3; 10 bases agree with TRBD1. The CDR3 contains 16 residues. CDR1 MNHEY and CDR2 SVGEGT come from the germline V gene. Germline trimming cut 6 bases from V and 1 base from J; bases unmatched to any gene: 6.

This clonotype has more than one count but fewer than ten. CDR3 residues: CASSPSVRAGELFF. The CDR3 region has the DNA TGTGCCAGCTCACCATCAGTTCGCGCCGGGGAGCTGTTTTTT. The gene calls are TRBV18 and TRBJ2-2; D is uncertain. This CDR3 is built from 14 residues. The germline gives CDR1 KGHSH, CDR2 LQKENI. V lost 2 bases and J lost 6, with 10 bases in between.

This clonotype occurred many times. The V call is TRBV18, the J call TRBJ2-5; 9 nucleotides agree with TRBD2. The CDR3 contains 15 residues. Germline V gene lookup returns CDR1 KGHSH and CDR2 LQKENI. V trimming: 3 bases; J trimming: 5 bases; junction bases outside the gene matches: 7. The CDR3: CASSPTSGVGETQYF. As DNA, the CDR3 is TGTGCCAGCTCACCGACTAGCGGAGTCGGGGAGACCCAGTACTTC.

This clonotype was recorded many times. V usage is TRBV7-8 and J usage is TRBJ2-5, with 7 nucleotides matching TRBD1. The CDR3 loop spans 14 amino acids. The ends lost 5 bases at V and 5 bases at J; junction bases unmatched: 8. Germline assignment: CDR1 SGHVS and CDR2 FQNEAQ. DNA for the CDR3: TGTGCCAGCAGCCCGCTCCCAGGGGGTGAGACCCAGTACTTC. Its translation: CASSPLPGGETQYF.

This clonotype showed up many times. The chain employs TRBV20-1 and TRBJ2-6, with a possible D match to TRBD1 (5 bases). Trimming left V 0 bases short and J 0 bases short, with 15 bases between. The germline V gene encodes CDR1 DFQATT and CDR2 SNEGSKA (reference sequence). This CDR3 spans 18 amino acids. The CDR3 DNA reads TGCAGTGCTAGAGATCCCGCAGGGTCCCCCTCTGGGGCCAACGTCCTGACTTTC. Translated: CSARDPAGSPSGANVLTF.

This clonotype came up a few times. V is TRBV5-1 and J is TRBJ2-7; D is possibly TRBD1 (6 bases). The CDR3 runs 12 residues. Trimming stripped 5 bases from V and 4 bases from J, with 10 bases between. Germline CDR1 SGHRS, CDR2 YFSETQ. The CDR3 DNA reads TGCGCCAGCAGGACGGACAGATACGAGCAGTACTTC. Translated, it gives CASRTDRYEQYF.

This clonotype was recorded many times. This sequence joins TRBV7-3 and TRBJ2-5; D is perhaps TRBD1 or TRBD2 (6 bases each). The CDR3 loop spans 14 amino acids. CDR1 SGHTA and CDR2 FQGTGA come from the germline V gene. V lost 6 bases to trimming and J lost 5 bases, with 16 bases between them. The CDR3 DNA follows: TGTGCCAGCAGTTTAGGTCGAGGGGGGGAGACCCAGTACTTC. Amino acid sequence: CASSLGRGGETQYF. Full variable domain (remainder filled in from reference TRBV7-3 and TRBJ2-5): GAGVSQTPSNKVTEKGKYVELRCDPISGHTALYWYRQSLGQGPEFLIYFQGTGAADDSGLPNDRFFAVRPEGSVSTLKIQRTERGDSAVYLCASSLGRGGETQYFGPGTRLLVL.